This T cell receptor beta chain was sequenced during a study of T-cell memory formation after mild COVID-19. Study summary: Each donor largely had its own TCR clusters.

Study-wide results and caveats: Among clones peaking at day 37 in the second wave, SARS-CoV-2 specificity remained unconfirmed. Later expanders leaned CD4+, whereas day 15 to 85 contracting clones were balanced CD4/CD8.

TCRalpha and TCRbeta libraries used 5'RACE with constant-segment primers and UMIs. TCRdb reanalysed the 5' RACE reads using MiXCR and keeps one entry per CDR3 protein. Seen here are about 440,000 distinct CDR3 sequences, around 20% observed once, and the top ten hold 7.5% to 10%. This clonotype was picked up a small number of times. Its target is unknown. The germline V and J ends were trimmed by 6 bases and 6 bases, with 25 bases remaining between them. Germline CDR1 and CDR2: SGHTA and FQGNSA. The CDR3 is 17 residues long. This receptor was obtained from an adult woman who had mild COVID-19 (a few samples of this study predate the infection). Cell type and time point are not known. The specimen was PBMCs or a T cell subset sorted from them (not recorded which). V and J are TRBV7-2 and TRBJ2-3, with D possibly being TRBD1 or TRBD2 (7 bases each). The CDR3 loop reads CASSPRGAGGGLDTQYF. CDR3 DNA sequence: TGTGCCAGCAGTCCTCGGGGGGCAGGGGGTGGGCTGGATACGCAGTATTTT.